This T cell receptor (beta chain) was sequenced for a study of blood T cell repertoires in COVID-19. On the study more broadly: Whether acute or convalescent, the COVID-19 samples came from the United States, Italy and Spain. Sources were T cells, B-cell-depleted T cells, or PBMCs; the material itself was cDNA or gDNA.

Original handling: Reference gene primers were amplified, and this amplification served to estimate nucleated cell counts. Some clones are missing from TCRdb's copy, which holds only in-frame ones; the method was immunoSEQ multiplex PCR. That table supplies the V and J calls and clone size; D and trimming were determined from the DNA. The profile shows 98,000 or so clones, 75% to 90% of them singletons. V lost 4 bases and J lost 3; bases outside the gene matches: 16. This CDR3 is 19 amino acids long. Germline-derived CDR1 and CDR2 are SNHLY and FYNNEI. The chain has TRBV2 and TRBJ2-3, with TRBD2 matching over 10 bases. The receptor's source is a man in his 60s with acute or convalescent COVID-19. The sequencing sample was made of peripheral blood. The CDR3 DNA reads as TGTGCCAGCAGTGTAACTAGCGGGACCGATTATATGAAAACAGATACGCAGTATTTT. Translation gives CASSVTSGTDYMKTDTQYF.